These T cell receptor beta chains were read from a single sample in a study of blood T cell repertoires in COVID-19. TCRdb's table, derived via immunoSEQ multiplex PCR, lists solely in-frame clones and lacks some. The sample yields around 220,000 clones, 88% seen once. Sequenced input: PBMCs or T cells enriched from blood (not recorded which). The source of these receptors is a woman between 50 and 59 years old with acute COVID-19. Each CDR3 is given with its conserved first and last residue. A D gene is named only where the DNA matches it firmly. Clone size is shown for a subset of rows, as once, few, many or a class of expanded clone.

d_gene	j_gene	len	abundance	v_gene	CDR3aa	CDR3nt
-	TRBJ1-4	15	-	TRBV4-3	CASSQDRGVGEKLFF	TGCGCCAGCAGCCAAGATCGGGGTGTGGGCGAAAAACTGTTTTTT
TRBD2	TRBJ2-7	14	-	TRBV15	CATSREGLAYEQYF	TGTGCCACCAGCAGAGAGGGACTAGCCTACGAGCAGTACTTC
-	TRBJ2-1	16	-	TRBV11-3	CASSLDTAGHYNEQFF	TGTGCCAGCAGCTTAGATACCGCGGGCCATTACAATGAGCAGTTCTTC
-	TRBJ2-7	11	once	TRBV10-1	CAPEVVVEQYF	TGCGCCCCCGAGGTCGTAGTTGAGCAGTACTTC
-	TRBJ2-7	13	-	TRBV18	CASSPRTHYEQYF	TGTGCCAGCTCACCGAGGACACACTACGAGCAGTACTTC
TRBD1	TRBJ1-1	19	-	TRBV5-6	CASKSGSPGQGFTNTEAFF	TGTGCCAGCAAATCCGGATCCCCGGGACAGGGATTCACGAACACTGAAGCTTTCTTT
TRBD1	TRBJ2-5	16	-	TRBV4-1	CASSQGDRGMEGTQYF	TGCGCCAGCAGCCAAGGGGACAGGGGGATGGAGGGGACCCAGTACTTC
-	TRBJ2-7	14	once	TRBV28	CASSSGFRRDEQYF	TGTGCCAGCAGCTCCGGGTTCCGGCGGGACGAGCAGTACTTC
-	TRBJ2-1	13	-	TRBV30	CAWTRLVTNEQFF	TGTGCCTGGACCCGACTAGTCACCAATGAGCAGTTCTTC
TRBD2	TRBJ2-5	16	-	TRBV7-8	CASSGGTSGSEETQYF	TGTGCCAGCAGCGGGGGGACTAGCGGGAGCGAAGAGACCCAGTACTTC
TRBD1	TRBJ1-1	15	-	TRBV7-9	CASSLETGGWAEAFF	TGTGCCAGCAGCTTAGAGACAGGGGGGTGGGCTGAAGCTTTCTTT
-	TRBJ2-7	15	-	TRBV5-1	CASSPAGTPSYEQYF	TGCGCCAGCAGCCCGGCCGGGACACCCTCCTACGAGCAGTACTTC